This T cell receptor beta chain was retrieved from a study of blood T cell repertoires in COVID-19. Across the study: The cDNA or gDNA used as material had been derived from T cells, B-cell-depleted T cells, or PBMCs.

Trimming pared 0 bases from V and 1 base from J, leaving 9 bases between. This CDR3 is 15 amino acids long. The germline V gene has CDR1 SGHRS and CDR2 YFSETQ. In the original processing: The authors estimated nucleated cell counts from reference gene primer amplification. Repertoires were generated with immunoSEQ multiplex PCR, while TCRdb's copy carries only in-frame clones and drops some. That table furnishes V, J and clone size, whereas the DNA furnished D and trimming. The sample includes 340,000 or so clones, roughly 84% seen only once; the top ten take 1%. The rearrangement links TRBV5-1 to TRBJ2-3, with D unclear. This receptor was obtained from a man aged 50-60 years with active or convalescent COVID-19. The sample was peripheral blood. CDR3 amino acids: CASSLAGRGTDTQYF. The CDR3 nucleotides are TGCGCCAGCAGCTTGGCCGGTCGGGGCACAGATACGCAGTATTTT.